Listed below are T cell receptor beta chains from one sample, sequenced in a study of response to subunit inactivated influenza vaccine. Via MiXCR, TCRdb re-called the RT-PCR reads, giving one row per CDR3 protein. The sample lists around 850,000 distinct CDR3 sequences, 15% to 20% occurring once. Sequencing used PBMCs from blood, obtained 5 days after vaccination. Receptor source: a man aged 50-60 years who received an inactivated influenza vaccine. The CDR3 runs from the conserved cysteine through the conserved F or W. D genes are given only for firm matches. The listing skips clone size in some rows; elsewhere it reads once, few, many or a size class.

v_call	clone_size	j_call	d_call	cdr3_nt	cdr3_aa
TRBV18	NA	TRBJ1-1	NA	TGTGCCAGCTCACCGCAGGGGTGGGAGGACACTGAAGCTTTCTTT	CASSPQGWEDTEAFF
TRBV12-3/TRBV12-4	many	TRBJ2-1	NA	TGTGCCAGCAGTTTAGAAGCTGGGGTCTACAATGAGCAGTTCTTC	CASSLEAGVYNEQFF
TRBV4-3	NA	TRBJ2-3	TRBD1	TGCGCCAGCAGCCAGGGACAGGGGCCAGATACGCAGTATTTT	CASSQGQGPDTQYF
TRBV18	NA	TRBJ2-5	TRBD1	TGTGCCAGCTCACCCCAGCAGCCGGGACAGCAAGAGACCCAGTACTTC	CASSPQQPGQQETQYF
TRBV20-1	many	TRBJ2-3	NA	TGCAGTGCTAGAGGACAGGGCACAGATACGCAGTATTTT	CSARGQGTDTQYF
TRBV30	NA	TRBJ2-1	NA	TGTGCCTGGGGGGGCGGTTGGGGAAACGATGAGCAGTTCTTC	CAWGGGWGNDEQFF
TRBV6-1	few	TRBJ2-7	TRBD1	TGTGCCAGCAGCGCCCGGACAGGGGGCACCTACGAGCAGTACTTC	CASSARTGGTYEQYF
TRBV18	NA	TRBJ2-1	NA	TGTGCCAGCTCACCCAACAGATACAATGAGCAGTTCTTC	CASSPNRYNEQFF
TRBV2	NA	TRBJ2-3	NA	TGTGCCAGCAGACGTGTTAGCACAGATACGCAGTATTTT	CASRRVSTDTQYF
TRBV5-1	many	TRBJ1-3	NA	TGCGCCAGCAGCTTGGGTCAGGGCACTGGAAACACCATATATTTT	CASSLGQGTGNTIYF
TRBV20-1	many	TRBJ2-1	NA	TGCAGTGCTACTCGGGGGTTTTCCTACAATGAGCAGTTCTTC	CSATRGFSYNEQFF
TRBV28	few	TRBJ2-5	NA	TGTGCCAGCAGTTTAGACAGTCATCAAAAGGAGACCCAGTACTTC	CASSLDSHQKETQYF
TRBV7-9	few	TRBJ2-7	TRBD1	TGTGCCAGCAGCTCGACAGGGGGGGCAGAGCAGTACTTC	CASSSTGGAEQYF
TRBV24-1	few	TRBJ2-3	NA	TGTGCCACCAGTGAACAGGGTTTTGGGACAGATACGCAGTATTTT	CATSEQGFGTDTQYF
TRBV12-3/TRBV12-4	few	TRBJ2-2	NA	TGTGCCAGCAGGAACCCCCCCGGGGAGCTGTTTTTT	CASRNPPGELFF
TRBV20-1	few	TRBJ2-7	NA	TGCAGTGGTCAGCCGGGACGCAGGTCTCGGGAGCAGTACTTC	CSGQPGRRSREQYF
TRBV7-9	NA	TRBJ1-1	NA	TGTGCCAGCAGCCCCCAGGGGAGGGGAAGGACTGAAGCTTTCTTT	CASSPQGRGRTEAFF
TRBV27	NA	TRBJ2-2	NA	TGTGCCAGCAGCCCCTCCGGGGGACAAGCGAACACCGGGGAGCTGTTTTTT	CASSPSGGQANTGELFF
TRBV7-6	NA	TRBJ1-1	TRBD1	TGTGCCAGCAGCGGAGAAGGACAGGTTGAAGCTTTCTTT	CASSGEGQVEAFF
TRBV11-3	NA	TRBJ2-7	NA	TGTGCCAGCAGCAAAGATGGAGACGAGCAGTACTTC	CASSKDGDEQYF
TRBV28	NA	TRBJ2-3	TRBD1	TGTGCCAGCACCCCCTGGCCGGGACAGGGGACCCCAGATACGCAGTATTTT	CASTPWPGQGTPDTQYF
TRBV19	NA	TRBJ1-2	TRBD1	TGTGCCAGCCTCCCCGCCGGGACAGGAAATGGCTACACCTTC	CASLPAGTGNGYTF
TRBV7-3	few	TRBJ2-2	TRBD2	TGTGCCAGCAGCTTATCCAGCGGGATGAACACCGGGGAGCTGTTTTTT	CASSLSSGMNTGELFF
TRBV25-1	NA	TRBJ2-1	NA	TGTGCCAGCAGTGTCGGGGTAACCCTATACAATGAGCAGTTCTTC	CASSVGVTLYNEQFF
TRBV12-3/TRBV12-4	few	TRBJ2-6	NA	TGTGCCAGCAGTTTTTCCTGGACTTTTAACTCTGGGGCCAACGTCCTGACTTTC	CASSFSWTFNSGANVLTF
TRBV29-1	few	TRBJ2-1	NA	TGCAGCGTTTTAATTCTCGGGGAAAGGAGAAACAATGAGCAGTTCTTC	CSVLILGERRNNEQFF